This T cell receptor (beta chain) was recovered during a study of T cells in Graves' hyperthyroidism and ophthalmopathy. The CDR3 sequence is 14 residues long. Germline V gene lookup returns CDR1 SGHTA and CDR2 FQGNSA. Points on this clonotype: Its antigen is undetermined. Mismatch with germline at one junction end may stem from a read error.

TCR beta CDR3 regions were amplified from RNA transcripts. In the first-round RT-PCR of the TCR CDR3, the HTBI primer set was used. One entry per CDR3 protein, called by TCRdb with MiXCR from the multiplex PCR reads. Counted here are roughly 100,000 distinct CDR3 sequences, about 50% occurring once; the ten biggest clones make up roughly 26%. Study conclusions and caveats: A model built on 13 V-J features separated ophthalmopathy from stable hyperthyroidism. Expanded thyroid clonotypes (above 0.001) were mostly also found in blood.

Clinical symptoms, serum thyroxine and TRAb, thyroid ultrasound and orbital computed tomography together formed the diagnostic basis. PBMCs were sourced from approximately 9.3 ml fresh peripheral blood. This clonotype was sampled from a man aged 35 to 55 with Graves' hyperthyroidism. Sequencing was performed on blood. This rearrangement joins TRBV7-2 to TRBJ2-5, with 9 bases fitting TRBD1. CDR3 sequence reads: CASSPTGGGETQYF. CDR3 sequence (DNA): TGTGCTAGCAGCCCGACAGGGGGAGGGGAGACCCAGTACTTC.